These 7 T cell receptor beta chains were all obtained from the same sample, sequenced in a study of human T cells and chemical hapten exposure. Time point specified: pre-sensitization, week 0. This sample's treatment: therapeutic diphenylcyclopropenone sensitization with weekly scalp DPC. TCRdb redid the calling of the RACE reads with MiXCR, one entry per CDR3 protein. The sample has about 350,000 distinct CDR3 sequences; over 5% are singletons. Sequences were derived from whole blood, sampled in connection with sensitization to the hapten diphenylcyclopropenone (DPC). These receptors came from a woman between 18 and 30 years old with alopecia areata. Some clones in this sample may be carry-over from other donors' samples.

This clonotype appeared a few times. V usage is TRBV7-2 and J usage is TRBJ2-3; D is ambiguous. Trimming stripped 1 base from V and 6 bases from J, with 8 bases between. CDR3 length equals 13 residues. CDR1 SGHTA and CDR2 FQGNSA come from the germline V gene. CDR3: CASSLEDKDTQYF. The CDR3 bases are TGTGCCAGCAGCTTAGAAGACAAGGATACGCAGTATTTT.

This clonotype was recorded at least ten times. This chain uses TRBV19 with TRBJ2-1; D is ambiguous. The CDR3 contains 15 residues. Trimming removed 1 base from V and 5 bases from J, with 12 bases in between. From germline, CDR1 is LNHDA and CDR2 SQIVND (reference sequence). The CDR3 here is CASSIGPLENNEQFF. Here the CDR3 DNA reads TGTGCCAGTAGTATAGGTCCGTTAGAAAACAATGAGCAGTTCTTC.

The genes are TRBV3-1 and TRBJ2-1; D may be TRBD2 (5 bases). V dropped 1 base and J dropped 8 bases, with 12 bases sitting between them. Germline CDR1 and CDR2: LGHDT and YNNKEL (reference sequence). This CDR3 region has 14 residues. DNA for the CDR3: TGTGCCAGCAGCCAAGGGCTAGCACCCGATGAGCAGTTCTTC. Translation gives CASSQGLAPDEQFF.

The table lists this clonotype with a few counts. The gene calls are TRBV12-3 or TRBV12-4 and TRBJ2-5; TRBD2 matches 11 bases. The junction had 11 bases not matched to a gene; V was cut back by 7 bases and J by 4 bases. There are 16 residues in the CDR3. The CDR3 nucleotides read TGTGCCAGCACCCATAGCGGGGGGGCTTTTCGAGAGACCCAGTACTTC. It is translated as CASTHSGGAFRETQYF.

V is TRBV6-1 and J is TRBJ1-4; D is possibly TRBD1 (6 bases). Between the trimmed V and J ends, which lost 0 bases and 14 bases, there was a span of 19 bases. Germline loops: CDR1 MNHNS, CDR2 SASEGT. The CDR3 is 15 residues long. CDR3 DNA: TGTGCCAGCAGTGAAGCGAGGGGGAGCCGAGCAGAGCTGTTTTTT. Its translation: CASSEARGSRAELFF.

This clonotype was found many times. J is TRBJ1-2 and V is TRBV7-2; no definite D call. CDR1 is SGHTA and CDR2 is FQGNSA in the germline V gene. The V end lost 2 bases, the J end lost 2 bases, and 9 bases lay between the germline ends. This CDR3 is built from 14 residues. The CDR3 loop reads CASSLTPENYGYTF. The CDR3 region has the DNA TGTGCCAGCAGCTTAACCCCAGAAAACTATGGCTACACCTTC.

This clonotype appeared many times. CDR3 region: CASSIGLAGGEGEQFF. CDR3 in DNA: TGTGCCAGCAGCATTGGACTAGCGGGGGGAGAGGGTGAGCAGTTCTTC. The genes are TRBV11-1 and TRBJ2-1; 14 bases agree with TRBD2. CDR3 length: 16 amino acids. Losses at the gene ends were 5 bases for V and 9 bases for J; bases not matched to a gene: 9. Germline V gives CDR1 SGHAT, CDR2 FQDESV (reference sequence).